This TCR beta chain was recovered during a study of blood T cells in healthy people across ages. Regarding the study as a whole: The long-lived group displayed more naive CD4+ cells, plus higher diversity, than the aged donors did. Conclusively comparing naive with antigen-experienced cells was impossible with unsorted PBMCs. Measured against age, TCR beta diversity per million T cells decreased in a roughly linear manner.

Sample-barcoded 5' priming and a J-beta primer mix drove a second PCR of roughly 6 to 12 cycles. Via MiXCR, TCRdb re-called the 5' RACE reads, giving one row per CDR3 protein. Among about 1.1 million distinct CDR3 sequences listed, roughly two fifths were seen once. Per sample, a minimum of 6 million PBMCs were isolated. This clonotype showed up just a few times. The target antigen is unknown. The sequence came from a man aged 18 to 29 in good health. The sequenced material came from blood.

The CDR3 nucleotides read TGCGCCAGCAGCCAAGATGGGGCGAATAATTCACCCCTCCACTTT. Its translation is CASSQDGANNSPLHF. This chain joins TRBV4-3 and TRBJ1-6; D possibly corresponds to TRBD1 (5 bases). The CDR3 contains 15 residues. The germline gives CDR1 LGHNA, CDR2 YSLEER. The V end lost 0 bases, the J end lost 5 bases, and 8 bases lay between the germline ends.